Below, 4 T cell receptor beta chains from the same sample are listed, as sequenced in a study of a mutant IDH1 vaccine in newly diagnosed glioma. These TCRs' antigens remain unknown. This sample's time point: week 47, end of study. Every vaccination contained 300 ug of the mutant IDH1 20-mer peptide and was paired with topical imiquimod. TCRdb's table, derived via immunoSEQ multiplex PCR, lists solely in-frame clones and lacks some. The top ten hold more than 3% of the sample, which has around 65,000 clones, 83% seen once. The source material was PBMCs, sampled from a glioma patient whose treatment included an IDH1 peptide vaccine. The receptors originated from a man under 40 with glioma.

The genes are TRBV29-1 and TRBJ1-1; no definite D call. Germline V lookup: CDR1 SQVTM, CDR2 ANQGSEA. V dropped 3 bases and J dropped 0 bases, with 8 bases sitting between them. This CDR3 is built from 13 residues. The CDR3 here is CSVDRGMNTEAFF. Here the CDR3 DNA reads TGCAGCGTTGATCGTGGGATGAACACTGAAGCTTTCTTT.

As regards this clone: One end of the junction does not line up with germline, which may come from a read error. The chain uses TRBV10-1 and TRBJ2-7; possible D gene TRBD1, 5 bases. Per the germline V gene, CDR1 is WNHNN and CDR2 is SYGVQD (reference sequence). This CDR3 is 12 amino acids long. The CDR3 here is CASSGHSYEQYF. The CDR3, as DNA: TGCGCCAGTAGTGGACACTCCTACGAGCAGTACTTC.

The rearrangement joins TRBV11-1 to TRBJ1-4; D may be TRBD1 (5 bases). V lost 3 bases and J lost 6, with 23 bases in between. Per germline, CDR1 SGHAT and CDR2 FQDESV (reference sequence). The CDR3 is 18 residues long. CDR3 nucleotides: TGTGCCAGCAGCTTCTGCTTAGGGGCGTCGAAATTGGATGAAAAACTGTTTTTT. Amino acid sequence: CASSFCLGASKLDEKLFF.

This sequence joins TRBV6-4 and TRBJ2-2, with 7 bases matching TRBD2. V shed 5 bases and J 5 bases; nucleotides not matched to a gene: 2. The germline CDR1 and CDR2 sequences are MRHNA and SNTAGT. The CDR3 is 13 residues long. The DNA of the CDR3 is TGTGCCAGCAGTCGACTAGCTACCGGGGAGCTGTTTTTT. Translation: CASSRLATGELFF.